The rows below give T cell receptor beta chains drawn from one sample of a study of T cells in Graves' hyperthyroidism and ophthalmopathy. Each CDR3 protein is one row after TCRdb ran MiXCR on the multiplex PCR reads. The sample lists a few hundred thousand distinct CDR3 sequences; 14% to 15% were seen once. Sequencing was performed on blood. All receptors come from a woman in her twenties or thirties with Graves' hyperthyroidism. The CDR3 runs from the conserved cysteine through the conserved F or W. The D gene is left open where the match is weak. Rows give clone size only sometimes, using once, few, many, or a class for an expanded clone.

v_gene: TRBV5-8
abundance: few
j_gene: TRBJ2-3
len: 20
d_gene: NA
CDR3aa: CASSADPLGGGGTRTDTQYF
CDR3nt: TGTGCCAGCAGCGCCGATCCCCTAGGGGGGGGCGGAACCCGCACAGATACGCAGTATTTT

v_gene: TRBV29-1
abundance: NA
j_gene: TRBJ2-3
len: 15
d_gene: NA
CDR3aa: CSVDDLGQGTDTQYF
CDR3nt: TGCAGCGTTGATGATTTAGGGCAGGGCACAGATACGCAGTATTTT

v_gene: TRBV20-1
abundance: many
j_gene: TRBJ2-1
len: 15
d_gene: NA
CDR3aa: CSAGNSFSSYNEQFF
CDR3nt: TGCAGTGCTGGAAACAGTTTTAGCTCCTACAATGAGCAGTTCTTC

v_gene: TRBV28
abundance: NA
j_gene: TRBJ1-2
len: 12
d_gene: NA
CDR3aa: CASSRGEFGYTF
CDR3nt: TGTGCCAGCAGTAGAGGGGAGTTCGGCTACACCTTC

v_gene: TRBV5-1
abundance: many
j_gene: TRBJ1-2
len: 15
d_gene: NA
CDR3aa: CASSLAGGARDGYTF
CDR3nt: TGCGCCAGCAGCTTGGCGGGGGGCGCCCGGGATGGCTACACCTTC

v_gene: TRBV6-2/TRBV6-3
abundance: many
j_gene: TRBJ2-1
len: 11
d_gene: NA
CDR3aa: CASRPGDKQFF
CDR3nt: TGTGCCAGCAGACCAGGAGACAAGCAGTTCTTC

v_gene: TRBV29-1
abundance: many
j_gene: TRBJ2-7
len: 11
d_gene: NA
CDR3aa: CSALNYWEQYF
CDR3nt: TGCAGCGCCCTGAATTACTGGGAGCAGTACTTC

v_gene: TRBV12-3/TRBV12-4
abundance: NA
j_gene: TRBJ1-2
len: 13
d_gene: NA
CDR3aa: CASSGTRGVGYTF
CDR3nt: TGTGCCAGCAGTGGAACTCGGGGGGTTGGCTACACCTTC

v_gene: TRBV6-1
abundance: NA
j_gene: TRBJ1-5
len: 15
d_gene: NA
CDR3aa: CASSEYLRVEQPQHF
CDR3nt: TGTGCCAGCAGTGAATATCTTAGGGTCGAACAGCCCCAGCATTTT

v_gene: TRBV7-2
abundance: many
j_gene: TRBJ2-3
len: 16
d_gene: TRBD2
CDR3aa: CASSLGRLAGKDTQYF
CDR3nt: TGTGCCAGCAGCTTAGGGCGGCTAGCGGGTAAAGATACGCAGTATTTT

v_gene: TRBV2
abundance: NA
j_gene: TRBJ2-3
len: 14
d_gene: TRBD1
CDR3aa: CASKGDRSTDTQYF
CDR3nt: TGTGCCAGCAAGGGGGACAGGAGCACAGATACGCAGTATTTT

v_gene: TRBV27
abundance: few
j_gene: TRBJ2-7
len: 15
d_gene: NA
CDR3aa: CASSPDRGTYYEQYF
CDR3nt: TGTGCCAGCAGTCCGGACCGCGGCACATACTACGAGCAGTACTTC

v_gene: TRBV2
abundance: NA
j_gene: TRBJ1-1
len: 12
d_gene: NA
CDR3aa: CASQDRGTEAFF
CDR3nt: TGTGCCAGCCAAGATAGGGGCACTGAAGCTTTCTTT

v_gene: TRBV9
abundance: NA
j_gene: TRBJ2-1
len: 16
d_gene: TRBD2
CDR3aa: CASSPGGTSGLNEQFF
CDR3nt: TGTGCCAGCAGCCCAGGGGGGACTAGCGGGTTAAATGAGCAGTTCTTC

v_gene: TRBV7-2
abundance: many
j_gene: TRBJ2-7
len: 16
d_gene: TRBD2
CDR3aa: CASSSGTSGRFGEQYF
CDR3nt: TGTGCCAGCAGCTCCGGGACTAGCGGGAGGTTCGGCGAGCAGTACTTC

v_gene: TRBV24-1
abundance: NA
j_gene: TRBJ2-7
len: 14
d_gene: NA
CDR3aa: CATSDTRELSEQYF
CDR3nt: TGTGCCACCAGTGATACCCGGGAGCTCTCCGAGCAGTACTTC

v_gene: TRBV24-1
abundance: many
j_gene: TRBJ2-7
len: 13
d_gene: NA
CDR3aa: CATSAGTPREQYF
CDR3nt: TGTGCCACCAGTGCAGGGACCCCACGCGAGCAGTACTTC

v_gene: TRBV25-1
abundance: NA
j_gene: TRBJ1-4
len: 14
d_gene: NA
CDR3aa: CASSEQGFNEKLFF
CDR3nt: TGTGCCAGCAGTGAACAGGGATTTAATGAAAAACTGTTTTTT

v_gene: TRBV12-3/TRBV12-4
abundance: many
j_gene: TRBJ2-3
len: 15
d_gene: TRBD2
CDR3aa: CASSLEREATDTQYF
CDR3nt: TGTGCCAGCAGTTTGGAGCGGGAGGCAACAGATACGCAGTATTTT

v_gene: TRBV29-1
abundance: NA
j_gene: TRBJ2-7
len: 15
d_gene: NA
CDR3aa: CSVERGAPGGDAQYF
CDR3nt: TGCAGCGTTGAAAGGGGCGCCCCCGGGGGAGACGCGCAGTACTTC

v_gene: TRBV3-1
abundance: few
j_gene: TRBJ2-3
len: 19
d_gene: TRBD2
CDR3aa: CASSQVGTSGSHLTDTQYF
CDR3nt: TGTGCCAGCAGCCAGGTCGGGACTAGCGGGAGCCATCTCACAGATACGCAGTATTTT

v_gene: TRBV11-3
abundance: NA
j_gene: TRBJ2-1
len: 16
d_gene: TRBD2
CDR3aa: CASSGGVTSADNEQFF
CDR3nt: TGTGCCAGCAGTGGCGGGGTGACTAGCGCCGACAATGAGCAGTTCTTC

v_gene: TRBV29-1
abundance: many
j_gene: TRBJ2-1
len: 15
d_gene: TRBD2
CDR3aa: CSVSSSGRKYNEQFF
CDR3nt: TGCAGCGTTAGTTCTAGCGGGAGGAAGTACAATGAGCAGTTCTTC

v_gene: TRBV6-1
abundance: few
j_gene: TRBJ2-1
len: 14
d_gene: TRBD2
CDR3aa: CASSPGLAGGSQFF
CDR3nt: TGTGCCAGCAGCCCCGGACTAGCGGGAGGTTCTCAGTTCTTC

v_gene: TRBV10-3
abundance: many
j_gene: TRBJ2-3
len: 17
d_gene: TRBD2
CDR3aa: CAISDGTSGTPLVTQYF
CDR3nt: TGTGCCATCAGTGATGGGACTAGCGGGACCCCCCTTGTTACGCAGTATTTT

v_gene: TRBV20-1
abundance: many
j_gene: TRBJ1-1
len: 13
d_gene: NA
CDR3aa: CSARGGGDTEAFF
CDR3nt: TGCAGTGCTAGGGGAGGGGGGGACACTGAAGCTTTCTTT

v_gene: TRBV7-8
abundance: many
j_gene: TRBJ2-7
len: 14
d_gene: NA
CDR3aa: CASSPQGRYYEQYF
CDR3nt: TGTGCCAGCAGCCCCCAGGGCCGATACTACGAGCAGTACTTC

v_gene: TRBV10-3
abundance: many
j_gene: TRBJ1-2
len: 16
d_gene: TRBD1
CDR3aa: CAISESTQGENYGYTF
CDR3nt: TGTGCCATCAGTGAGTCGACTCAGGGGGAAAACTATGGCTACACCTTC

v_gene: TRBV20-1
abundance: NA
j_gene: TRBJ2-7
len: 13
d_gene: NA
CDR3aa: CSAGGGDPYEQYF
CDR3nt: TGCAGTGCTGGTGGCGGGGACCCCTACGAGCAGTACTTC

v_gene: TRBV20-1
abundance: NA
j_gene: TRBJ2-3
len: 13
d_gene: NA
CDR3aa: CSAIRRATDTQYF
CDR3nt: TGCAGTGCCATCAGGAGGGCCACAGATACGCAGTATTTT

v_gene: TRBV3-1
abundance: few
j_gene: TRBJ1-3
len: 15
d_gene: NA
CDR3aa: CASSRAGAIGNTIYF
CDR3nt: TGTGCCAGCAGCCGGGCAGGGGCCATTGGAAACACCATATATTTT

v_gene: TRBV28
abundance: many
j_gene: TRBJ2-1
len: 16
d_gene: NA
CDR3aa: CASTPTALGQNNEQFF
CDR3nt: TGTGCCAGCACCCCTACGGCCCTTGGACAGAACAATGAGCAGTTCTTC

v_gene: TRBV20-1
abundance: few
j_gene: TRBJ1-1
len: 18
d_gene: TRBD1
CDR3aa: CSARDLGLGGKGDTEAFF
CDR3nt: TGCAGTGCTAGAGATCTCGGACTAGGGGGCAAGGGGGACACTGAAGCTTTCTTT

v_gene: TRBV29-1
abundance: many
j_gene: TRBJ2-3
len: 13
d_gene: NA
CDR3aa: CSLTGDSTDTQYF
CDR3nt: TGCAGTTTGACCGGGGACAGCACAGATACGCAGTATTTT

v_gene: TRBV19
abundance: NA
j_gene: TRBJ2-3
len: 18
d_gene: TRBD2
CDR3aa: CASSRTSGRAEYSDTQYF
CDR3nt: TGTGCCAGTAGTAGAACTAGCGGGAGGGCCGAGTACTCAGATACGCAGTATTTT

v_gene: TRBV28
abundance: many
j_gene: TRBJ2-1
len: 18
d_gene: TRBD2
CDR3aa: CASTPPGLAGGVHNEQFF
CDR3nt: TGTGCCAGCACCCCCCCGGGACTAGCGGGAGGGGTGCACAATGAGCAGTTCTTC

v_gene: TRBV7-2
abundance: many
j_gene: TRBJ1-1
len: 14
d_gene: NA
CDR3aa: CASRNGRGDTEAFF
CDR3nt: TGTGCCAGCAGAAACGGACGGGGCGACACTGAAGCTTTCTTT

v_gene: TRBV2
abundance: NA
j_gene: TRBJ1-5
len: 15
d_gene: TRBD1
CDR3aa: CASSGQGLSNRPQHF
CDR3nt: TGTGCCAGCAGTGGACAGGGATTGAGCAATCGGCCCCAGCATTTT

v_gene: TRBV29-1
abundance: NA
j_gene: TRBJ2-1
len: 14
d_gene: TRBD2
CDR3aa: CSVESGRARNEQFF
CDR3nt: TGCAGCGTCGAAAGCGGGAGGGCCCGGAATGAGCAGTTCTTC

v_gene: TRBV12-3/TRBV12-4
abundance: many
j_gene: TRBJ2-5
len: 15
d_gene: NA
CDR3aa: CASSQPGKAEETQYF
CDR3nt: TGTGCCAGCAGTCAGCCAGGGAAAGCGGAAGAGACCCAGTACTTC